The subject of this entry is one T cell receptor beta chain. What it binds is unknown. Time point meaning: cycle 4 day 1 (C4D1), after less than 7 weeks of nivolumab. The patients all showed relapse after autologous stem cell transplantation, while their brentuximab vedotin exposure varied. Magnetic negative selection served to purify CD4+ T cells out of PBMCs that had been thawed. These data belong to a study of PD-1 blockade in classical Hodgkin lymphoma. The CDR3 runs to 20 residues. Trimming shortened V by 2 bases and J by 4 bases, and 30 bases separated the two germline ends. The germline CDR1 and CDR2 sequences are LGHNA and YSLEER. Repertoires were generated with immunoSEQ multiplex PCR, while TCRdb's copy carries only in-frame clones and drops some. Found here are 25,000 to 35,000 clones, around 85% of them singletons; the top ten hold less than 2.5%. Overall study results and limits: A significant rise in TCR diversity by C4D1 was seen for CD4+ but not CD8+ cells.

The source of this sequence is a human donor with classical Hodgkin lymphoma. The sequences come from CD4+ T cells from blood, collected before the fourth cycle of nivolumab. V is TRBV4-3 and J is TRBJ2-7, with a tentative D call TRBD2 (10 bases). The CDR3 coding sequence is TGCGCCAGCAGCCAAATGACAGGGGGAAGCGGGAGGGCCTCTTGGTACGAGCAGTACTTC. It codes for CASSQMTGGSGRASWYEQYF.